Shown below are 14 T cell receptor beta chains from a single sample sequenced in a study of blood T cell repertoires in COVID-19. This table comes from immunoSEQ multiplex PCR, and its TCRdb copy is limited to in-frame clones, with some not included. The data show 100,000 or so clones, 90% to 95% seen once. Sequenced material: peripheral blood. The source of these receptors is a man between 60 and 75 years old with acute or convalescent COVID-19.

The chain employs TRBV7-9 and TRBJ1-1, with D perhaps TRBD1 (6 bases). Trimming pared 5 bases from V and 0 bases from J, leaving 13 bases between. CDR1 SEHNR and CDR2 FQNEAQ come from the germline V gene (reference sequence). This CDR3 contains 15 residues. CDR3 protein: CASSDGQKMNTEAFF. For the CDR3, the DNA is TGTGCCAGCAGCGACGGACAGAAAATGAACACTGAAGCTTTCTTT.

V gene TRBV7-8 combines with J gene TRBJ1-2; no reliable D call. The CDR3 is made up of 14 amino acids. Per germline, CDR1 SGHVS and CDR2 FQNEAQ. V was pared by 1 base and J by 0 bases, with 6 bases between. DNA for the CDR3: TGTGCCAGCAGCTTAGGAGGGACTAACTATGGCTACACCTTC. As protein: CASSLGGTNYGYTF.

This chain joins TRBV5-4 and TRBJ2-1; weak D call: TRBD2 (5 bases). With 4 bases removed from V and 0 bases from J, the gap between germline ends came to 11 bases. In germline, CDR1 is SGHNT, CDR2 YYREEE (reference sequence). The CDR3 sequence is 15 residues long. The CDR3 DNA reads as TGTGCCAGCAGCCCGCGGGTGGGCTCCTACAATGAGCAGTTCTTC. Protein: CASSPRVGSYNEQFF.

V is TRBV19 and J is TRBJ2-1, with 10 nucleotides matching TRBD2. Germline CDR1 and CDR2: LNHDA and SQIVND (reference sequence). The length of the CDR3 is 16 residues. The J segment lost 5 bases and the V segment lost 3 bases, leaving 7 bases of the junction unmatched. CDR3 sequence reads: CASSIPTSGYNNEQFF. The CDR3, as DNA: TGTGCCAGTAGTATCCCGACTAGCGGGTATAACAATGAGCAGTTCTTC. The whole variable domain, remainder taken from reference TRBV19 and TRBJ2-1, is DGGITQSPKYLFRKEGQNVTLSCEQNLNHDAMYWYRQDPGQGLRLIYYSQIVNDFQKGDIAEGYSVSREKKESFPLTVTSAQKNPTAFYLCASSIPTSGYNNEQFFGPGTRLTVL.

The J gene is TRBJ2-3, the V gene TRBV7-2; D is uncertain. The CDR3 runs to 13 residues. Looked up from germline, CDR1 is SGHTA and CDR2 is FQGNSA. CDR3 in DNA: TGTGCGAGCGCCCTGGCAGTCCCAGATACGCAGTATTTT. It encodes CASALAVPDTQYF.

V gene TRBV29-1 combines with J gene TRBJ2-3; 7 bases agree with TRBD1. V shed 3 bases, J shed 3 bases, and the junction held 3 bases outside the gene matches. The CDR3 contains 13 residues. Germline loops: CDR1 SQVTM, CDR2 ANQGSEA. CDR3 loop: CSVDDRATDTQYF. The CDR3 coding sequence is TGCAGCGTTGATGACAGGGCAACAGATACGCAGTATTTT.

The J gene is TRBJ2-7, the V gene TRBV20-1; no firm D call. Germline V lookup: CDR1 DFQATT, CDR2 SNEGSKA (reference sequence). The CDR3 contains 11 residues. Trimming shortened V by 6 bases and J by 0 bases, and 6 bases separated the two germline ends. The CDR3, as DNA: TGCAGTGCCCCTAACTCCTACGAGCAGTACTTC. As protein: CSAPNSYEQYF.

The chain couples TRBV5-1 to TRBJ2-1; 10 nucleotides line up with TRBD2. This CDR3 is 15 amino acids long. Germline loops: CDR1 SGHRS, CDR2 YFSETQ. V dropped 6 bases and J dropped 7; count of bases not matched to a gene: 10. The CDR3 protein is CASNAAGGSWNEQFF. In DNA form, the CDR3 reads TGCGCCAGCAACGCAGCGGGAGGGTCGTGGAATGAGCAGTTCTTC. Looking up the rest from reference TRBV5-1 and TRBJ2-1 gives the full variable domain: KAGVTQTPRYLIKTRGQQVTLSCSPISGHRSVSWYQQTPGQGLQFLFEYFSETQRNKGNFPGRFSGRQFSNSRSEMNVSTLELGDSALYLCASNAAGGSWNEQFFGPGTRLTVL.

The genes are TRBV19 and TRBJ1-1; D is perhaps TRBD1 (5 bases). V was clipped by 3 bases and J by 1 base, with 9 bases between them. The CDR3 is 14 amino acids. CDR1 and CDR2 (germline): LNHDA, SQIVND (reference sequence). The CDR3, as DNA: TGTGCCAGTAGTATTTGGCAGGGGAACACTGAAGCTTTCTTT. This gives the protein CASSIWQGNTEAFF.

The rearrangement links TRBV7-2 to TRBJ2-1, with TRBD2 identical over 7 bases. The V gene end was trimmed by 1 base and the J gene end by 2 bases; junction bases not matched to a gene: 5. The germline V gene encodes CDR1 SGHTA and CDR2 FQGNSA. The CDR3 length is 16 residues. Written as DNA, the CDR3 is TGTGCCAGCAGCTTAGGGGGGGGAGGGCCCTACAATGAGCAGTTCTTC. It yields the protein CASSLGGGGPYNEQFF.

The gene calls are TRBV5-1 and TRBJ1-1; TRBD1 is a possible D gene (6 bases). Trimming removed 5 bases from V and 1 base from J, with 12 bases in between. Germline CDR1 reads SGHRS; CDR2 reads YFSETQ. CDR3 length: 14 residues. The chain's CDR3 is CASSNLGQNTEAFF. The CDR3 nucleotides read TGCGCCAGCAGTAACTTGGGACAGAACACTGAAGCTTTCTTT.

This chain links TRBV24-1 with TRBJ1-5; 8 bases are a match to TRBD1. Losses at the gene ends were 2 bases for V and 6 bases for J; bases not matched to a gene: 11. Germline CDR1 and CDR2: KGHDR and SFDVKD. This CDR3 comprises 17 residues. CDR3 region: CATSDSGQGGISQPQHF. CDR3 nucleotides: TGTGCCACCAGTGATTCCGGACAGGGAGGCATCAGTCAGCCCCAGCATTTT.

The rearrangement joins TRBV7-9 to TRBJ1-1; TRBD1 is a possible D gene (6 bases). V dropped 5 bases and J dropped 1 base, with 8 bases sitting between them. This CDR3 region has 13 residues. Per germline, CDR1 SEHNR and CDR2 FQNEAQ (reference sequence). The CDR3: CASSKQGNTEAFF. The CDR3 bases are TGTGCCAGCAGCAAACAGGGGAACACTGAAGCTTTCTTT.

The sample holds one count of this clone. This chain connects TRBV30 to TRBJ1-1, with TRBD1 matching over 7 bases. V trimming: 2 bases; J trimming: 1 base; junction bases outside the gene matches: 4. This CDR3 has 14 residues. CDR1 is GTSNPN, CDR2 SVGIG, per germline (reference sequence). CDR3: CAWSQGQPNTEAFF. The CDR3 nucleotides read TGTGCCTGGAGTCAGGGACAGCCGAACACTGAAGCTTTCTTT.